This T cell receptor (beta chain) was retrieved from a study of shared clonotypes between healthy human individuals. Study-wide background: Each donor's CD8 memory used one plate, CD8 naive two, each CD4 subset three. Study outcomes and limitations: Despite large depth, sorted-subset datasets appeared incompletely sequenced. Sharing of clonotypes among donors was expected to vary with sequencing depth.

As to this clone: What it binds is not known.

It was approximately 0.2 ug DNA, around 32,000 T cell genomes, that sorted-subset replicate PCRs used. TCRdb's table, derived via immunoSEQ multiplex PCR, lists solely in-frame clones and lacks some. This table has roughly 2,300,000 clones, roughly 90% appearing once. The V and J ends lost 8 bases and 7 bases respectively, with 20 bases between them. CDR1 MNHEY and CDR2 SMNVEV come from the germline V gene (reference sequence). The CDR3 length is 15 residues. The chain recombines TRBV27 with TRBJ1-4; D is perhaps TRBD1 (6 bases). The sequenced sample was naive CD4+ T cells from PBMCs. Noted subset: CD45RA+ positively selected. This receptor was identified in a man aged 18 to 30 in good health. Some clones in this sample may be carry-over from other donors' samples. DNA of the CDR3: TGTGCCAGCCCCTATACAGGGTGTAGGATTGAAAAACTGTTTTTT. Translation: CASPYTGCRIEKLFF.